One T cell receptor beta chain is described in this entry. What it recognizes is unknown. Clones were sequenced by immunoSEQ multiplex PCR, and TCRdb holds only the in-frame ones, with some missing. The table lists some 150,000 clones, 85% to 95% of them singletons. This sample was included in a study of T cell responses to AZD1222 COVID-19 vaccine. Overall study findings and caveats: Clonal diversity was possibly underestimated, and the donors were mostly white British, with more females.

The V end lost 4 bases, the J end lost 2 bases, and 18 bases lay between the germline ends. This CDR3 has 17 residues. Germline V gene sequence: CDR1 LGHDT, CDR2 YNNKEL (reference sequence). The sample was peripheral blood, taken on day 0 of MenACWY control vaccination. This TCR came from an adult in good health. The chain couples TRBV3-1 (or the pseudogene TRBV3-2) to TRBJ2-1; D could derive from TRBD1 or TRBD2 (5 bases each). Here the CDR3 reads CASSPTVGTFTYNEQFF. In nucleotides, the CDR3 is TGTGCCAGCAGCCCCACTGTGGGGACCTTTACCTACAATGAGCAGTTCTTC.